The source of this TCR beta chain is a study of cytomegalovirus exposure and HLA in healthy donors. Overall study: A subsequent analysis reported that the 95 to 150 validation repertoires were produced on the same platform that had also been used for the roughly 670 first-cohort repertoires.

Separate from the approximately 700-subject first cohort was the 120-subject validation cohort, to which the donors belonged. The CDR3 loop spans 11 amino acids. Trimming at V came to 8 bases and at J to 5 bases, leaving 1 base not matched to a gene. From germline, CDR1 is SNHLY and CDR2 FYNNEI. TCRdb keeps only in-frame clones here, not all; method: immunoSEQ multiplex PCR. Of 150,000 to 200,000 clones listed, about 87% are singletons. The TCR originated in a woman in her twenties or thirties in good health and CMV-seronegative. The chain carries TRBV2 and TRBJ2-5; 8 bases line up with TRBD1. Sample: PBMCs. Here the CDR3 DNA reads TGTGCCAGCTACAGGGGGGAGACCCAGTACTTC. Translating gives CASYRGETQYF.